Sequencing of this TCR beta chain was carried out in a study of T cells after yellow fever vaccination. Study results and limitations: Within FACS-sorted repertoires, abundant clonotypes contaminating from the bulk population could be present.

TCRdb used MiXCR to reprocess the 5' RACE reads, holding one entry per CDR3 protein. The repertoire consists of some 160,000 distinct CDR3 sequences, with about a tenth occurring once and the leading ten covering around 40%. Trimming shortened V by 4 bases and J by 1 base, and 8 bases separated the two germline ends. Germline CDR1 is MNHEY and CDR2 is SMNVEV (reference sequence). The CDR3 runs 13 residues. About this clonotype itself: As yet, its antigen is unknown.

The genes are TRBV27 and TRBJ2-7; D perhaps matches TRBD2 (5 bases). The specimen comprised CD8+ T cells sorted from PBMCs, sampled 45 days after the yellow fever booster vaccination. The sequence came from a young man who received the YFV17D yellow fever vaccine. In DNA, the CDR3 is TGTGCCAGCAGTTCGGGGTCGTCCTACGAGCAGTACGTC. It specifies CASSSGSSYEQYV.